The 8 T cell receptor beta chains below all came from one sample that was sequenced in a study of blood T cell repertoires in COVID-19. Clones were sequenced by immunoSEQ multiplex PCR, and TCRdb holds only the in-frame ones, with some missing. The sample includes 70,000 to 75,000 clones, 90% of them seen just once. The sequenced sample was peripheral blood. The source is a woman under 30 with acute or convalescent COVID-19.

The chain has TRBV6-1 and TRBJ2-4; TRBD2 aligns across 10 bases. The CDR3 runs to 16 residues. Trimming at V came to 3 bases and at J to 5 bases, leaving 7 bases not matched to a gene. Germline V gives CDR1 MNHNS, CDR2 SASEGT. The CDR3 is CASSDSSGGVENIQYF. The CDR3 DNA sequence: TGTGCCAGCAGTGATTCTAGCGGGGGAGTTGAAAACATTCAGTACTTC.

The chain carries TRBV19 and TRBJ2-5, with D unresolved. V lost 1 base and J 1 base, leaving 10 bases between the germline ends. The V gene's germline CDR1 is LNHDA and CDR2 SQIVND (reference sequence). The CDR3 loop spans 15 amino acids. The CDR3 DNA sequence: TGTGCCAGTAGTATAGGGTTTGGCTCCCAAGAGACCCAGTACTTC. It translates to CASSIGFGSQETQYF.

This chain links TRBV5-1 with TRBJ1-3, with a weak D call TRBD1 (5 bases). Germline assignment: CDR1 SGHRS and CDR2 YFSETQ. Trimming shortened V by 2 bases and J by 4 bases, and 16 bases separated the two germline ends. This CDR3 region has 16 residues. In DNA form, the CDR3 reads TGCGCCAGCAGCTTACGGGACTCCGGGCCCGGAAACACCATATATTTT. It codes for CASSLRDSGPGNTIYF. The full variable domain, rest sourced from reference TRBV5-1 and TRBJ1-3, is KAGVTQTPRYLIKTRGQQVTLSCSPISGHRSVSWYQQTPGQGLQFLFEYFSETQRNKGNFPGRFSGRQFSNSRSEMNVSTLELGDSALYLCASSLRDSGPGNTIYFGEGSWLTVV.

This chain links TRBV30 with TRBJ1-5, with a weak D call TRBD1 (6 bases). V was cut by 2 bases and J by 7 bases, with 15 bases left in between. Per the germline V gene, CDR1 is GTSNPN and CDR2 is SVGIG (reference sequence). The CDR3 has 14 amino acids. CDR3 nucleotide sequence: TGTGCCTGGAGTACCCCGGGGGGCTGGCAGCCCCAGCATTTT. Amino acids: CAWSTPGGWQPQHF.

The gene calls are TRBV19 and TRBJ1-5; possible D gene TRBD1, 6 bases. Trimming took off 3 bases at V and 7 bases at J, with 19 bases between the two ends. The CDR3 contains 16 residues. The germline V gene has CDR1 LNHDA and CDR2 SQIVND (reference sequence). The DNA for the CDR3 is TGTGCCAGTAGTATTTGGGGGGGCGGTGGGATCCAGCCCCAGCATTTT. Encoded protein: CASSIWGGGGIQPQHF.

The rearrangement joins TRBV7-9 to TRBJ1-1; 8 nucleotides line up with TRBD1. V was pared by 5 bases and J by 6 bases, with 8 bases of the junction left unmatched. The CDR3 sequence is 14 residues long. CDR1 and CDR2 from the germline V gene are SEHNR and FQNEAQ (reference sequence). The CDR3 loop reads CASSRGQAGAEAFF. As DNA, the CDR3 is TGTGCCAGCAGCCGGGGACAGGCTGGAGCTGAAGCTTTCTTT. The full variable domain, in which reference TRBV7-9 and TRBJ1-1 provide the parts outside the CDR3, is DTGVSQNPRHKITKRGQNVTFRCDPISEHNRLYWYRQTLGQGPEFLTYFQNEAQLEKSRLLSDRFSAERPKGSFSTLEIQRTEQGDSAMYLCASSRGQAGAEAFFGQGTRLTVV.

The rearrangement links TRBV5-1 to TRBJ2-5; the match to TRBD2 covers 10 bases. The V gene's germline CDR1 is SGHRS and CDR2 YFSETQ. This CDR3 is 14 amino acids long. J gave up 4 bases and V 4 bases, and 4 bases lay outside the gene matches. The CDR3 loop reads CASSLGLARETQYF. The CDR3 DNA reads as TGCGCCAGCAGCCTGGGACTAGCGAGAGAGACCCAGTACTTC. The full variable domain, rest sourced from reference TRBV5-1 and TRBJ2-5, is KAGVTQTPRYLIKTRGQQVTLSCSPISGHRSVSWYQQTPGQGLQFLFEYFSETQRNKGNFPGRFSGRQFSNSRSEMNVSTLELGDSALYLCASSLGLARETQYFGPGTRLLVL.

J is TRBJ1-1 and V is TRBV28; D perhaps matches TRBD1 (6 bases). This CDR3 has 17 amino acids. The V and J ends lost 2 bases and 3 bases respectively, with 19 bases between them. Germline V CDR1 and CDR2: MDHEN, SYDVKM. In nucleotides, the CDR3 is TGTGCCAGCAGTTTACTCACAGGGTTAATGGGCGACACTGAAGCTTTCTTT. Its protein product is CASSLLTGLMGDTEAFF.